The clone carrying this T cell receptor beta chain was seen ten or more times. These data originate in a study of identical twins. Trimming shortened V by 0 bases and J by 6 bases, and 13 bases separated the two germline ends. Per the germline V gene, CDR1 is DFQATT and CDR2 is SNEGSKA (reference sequence). This CDR3 is 14 amino acids long. TCRdb re-called the 5' RACE reads with MiXCR, one entry per CDR3 protein. The table includes about 300,000 distinct CDR3 sequences, around an eighth detected once. These same records also appear under a second study, on yellow fever vaccine responses in identical twins.

This chain links TRBV20-1 with TRBJ2-3; a weak D match, TRBD1 (5 bases). The TCR originated in a woman between 18 and 30 years old in good health. Sequenced input: CD8+ T cells sorted from blood. The CDR3 spells CSARDQQGGDTQYF. The CDR3 coding sequence is TGCAGTGCTAGAGATCAGCAGGGTGGGGATACGCAGTATTTT.